This T cell receptor (beta chain) was identified in a study of identical twins (dated by TCRdb to between 2015 and 2016). For the wider study: TCR alpha and beta repertoires from monozygotic twins, unrelated adults of various ages and cord blood were deep-sequenced to test whether fetal clonotypes persist. To rule out contamination, replicate twin experiments were performed at different times with different library preparation protocols.

The germline V end is reduced by 0 bases and the J end by 7 bases; junction bases left unmatched: 8. Counted from cysteine to phenylalanine, this CDR3 has 15 amino acids. The kept DNA is CDR3 alone, 45 bases in frame from the first base. CDR1 LGHNA and CDR2 YNFKEQ were looked up in the germline V gene. Every donor in the study was a healthy Caucasian. Overall study results and their limits: Out-of-frame TCR alpha sequences shared between twins showed an excess of low generation-probability sequences compared with coincidental sharing between unrelated individuals. Zero-insertion analyses could be partly confounded by invariant T cells such as MAIT and iNKT, although diverse VJ usage argued against such confounding for most clonotypes. A weaker excess of twin sharing was found in beta out-of-frame sequences because the signal-to-noise ratio was lowered by fewer shared sequences. Abundant cord blood beta clonotypes carried fewer insertions; young adult naive repertoires showed a weaker similar trend, while memory repertoires showed none. In monozygotic twins, recombination models systematically underestimated out-of-frame TCR alpha sharing, but the models matched the sharing seen between unrelated individuals. Because the same donors could not be followed over many years, the conclusions relied on cross-sectional statistical analysis.

To note about this clonotype: Its specific antigen is unknown. No much larger clone is present one base from it, and per-base qualities are unavailable.

The library was generated by 5' RACE. The instrument was an Illumina HiSeq 2000. A universal primer binding site was introduced by template switching, and a unique molecular identifier was present in the final cDNA, enabling accurate counting of TCR cDNA molecules. First-strand cDNA for TCR alpha and beta chains was synthesized from specific primers in the conserved constant-segment region. To control for contamination, every cDNA library carried two barcodes: a SMART-Mk sample barcode plus Illumina barcodes. TruSeq adapter sequences and Illumina sample barcodes were added in two successive PCR steps. The TCR alpha and beta cDNA libraries were sequenced on the Illumina HiSeq platform using custom primers. In the authors' own workflow: Unique molecular identifiers were extracted from raw reads with MiGEC, and CDR3 positions were determined with MiXCR. Recombination models were inferred per individual with the repgenHMM and IGoR tools using an EM algorithm. The tcR package in R was used for shared clonotype analysis, with sharing normalized by the product of cloneset sizes. Out-of-frame nonproductive sequences were analyzed to study raw recombination free of thymic and clonal selection effects. TCRdb trimmed public reads at Q25 via fastp, called clones via MiXCR and kept in-frame beta chains. Entries that share a CDR3 protein sequence are merged under the most common genes and DNA. These V and J calls rely on TCRdb rather than the paper's analysis. The sample profile shows around 1.7 million distinct CDR3 sequences; roughly 35% of them were found once. The top ten hold around 0.25% of the sample.

This clonotype originated in a newborn girl in good health. The chain is made from TRBV4-2 and TRBJ2-5, with 7 bases matching TRBD1. The sequenced sample was cord blood. The CDR3 in this case is CASSQDKGASGTQYF. The sequenced DNA is TGTGCCAGCAGCCAAGATAAGGGGGCTAGTGGGACCCAGTACTTC.